This T cell receptor beta chain was documented in a study of CD4 and CD8 cells across lung adenocarcinoma regions. In its sample, this clonotype was seen many times. One entry per CDR3 protein results from TCRdb running MiXCR on the PCR reads. The sample shows around 19,000 distinct CDR3 sequences, around half of them seen only once. The receptor comes from a female donor with lung adenocarcinoma. The CD4 and CD8 labels of this study may be unreliable. The sample was CD8+ T cells from the center of a lung tumor.

In DNA, the CDR3 is TGTGCCAGCAGCTGGGGGGGTGGAGGGGGATCGTTCTTC. This translates into CASSWGGGGGSFF. The chain links TRBV7-2 to TRBJ2-1; maybe TRBD2 (7 bases). CDR1 and CDR2 (germline): SGHTA, FQGNSA. With 4 bases removed from V and 15 bases from J, the gap between germline ends came to 19 bases. CDR3 length: 13 amino acids.